This T cell receptor (beta chain) originates from a study of T cell repertoires in cytomegalovirus infection (dated by TCRdb to about 2019). A note on the overall study: The peptide stimulations were aimed at well-studied HLA-B-restricted epitopes as well as recently identified HLA-C-restricted CMV epitopes, whose presentation resists viral immunomodulation. The HLA type of each donor mattered for the analysis, because public TCR beta signatures pointed to carriage of CMV infection along with the matching HLA type.

Taken with the paper, the label for treatment or condition translates to: in vitro stimulation with specific CMV peptide epitopes to enrich CMV-specific T cells. The germline V gene encodes CDR1 SGHTA and CDR2 FQGNSA. Counted from cysteine to phenylalanine, this CDR3 has 15 amino acids. Left in the record is the CDR3 DNA by itself, 45 bases read in frame from the first base. V and J are truncated by 1 base and 5 bases respectively, leaving an intervening sequence of 14 bases. The instrument given in TCRdb is Illumina HiSeq 1500. In TCRdb, the public reads were trimmed at Q25 with fastp and aligned with MiXCR, with productive beta chains retained. Every entry covers one CDR3 protein and lists the most common genes and DNA from its rows. This sample lists approximately 600,000 distinct CDR3 sequences; around two fifths were detected once. The top ten hold about 46% of the sample. What the work shows at the level of the full study, not this receptor alone: Carriers of CMV infection plus the relevant HLA type were discriminated by the cumulative frequency of public TCR beta family members in the study cohort and in an independent roughly 370-donor cohort. The ex vivo response was dominated by HLA-C-restricted CMV-specific TCR beta clonotypes, which also provided the single most frequent clonotype in two of eight donors.

Remarks on this clonotype: Its recognized antigen is unknown. No much larger clonotype is one base removed from it; base qualities were not supplied.

The V gene is TRBV7-2 and the J gene is TRBJ2-5; the D element might be TRBD1 or TRBD2, as each aligns at 5 bases. This TCR derives from a human donor in good health (CMV status not recorded). Some clones in this sample may be carry-over from other donors' samples. The specimen was cultured PBMCs, collected from culture after CMV antigen stimulation. The bases are TGTGCCAGCAGCTTAGTGACCGGGGCCAGGGAGACCCAGTACTTC. Its amino acids are CASSLVTGARETQYF.